These T cell receptor beta chains were read from a single sample in a study of shared clonotypes between healthy human individuals. Libraries were prepared by immunoSEQ multiplex PCR; TCRdb keeps only in-frame clonotypes and omits some of them. In the table there are around 700,000 clones, around 72% of which are singletons. Source material: memory CD4+ T cells sorted from blood. The receptors were sampled from a woman aged 25-40 years in good health. Each CDR3 is given with its conserved first and last residue. A D gene is named only where the DNA matches it firmly. Clone size is given for some rows only: seen once, a few or many times, or a class if the clone is expanded.

j_call: TRBJ2-1; d_call: .; clone_size: .; v_call: TRBV5-4; cdr3_aa: CASSSARAAYTEQFF; cdr3_nt: TGTGCCAGCAGCTCCGCAAGGGCGGCCTATACTGAGCAGTTCTTC
j_call: TRBJ1-4; d_call: .; clone_size: .; v_call: TRBV13; cdr3_aa: CASSNSRTEREKLFF; cdr3_nt: TGTGCCAGCAGCAACTCTAGGACAGAACGGGAAAAACTGTTTTTT
j_call: TRBJ1-4; d_call: .; clone_size: .; v_call: TRBV5-1; cdr3_aa: CASSLGVSLNEKLFF; cdr3_nt: TGCGCCAGCAGCTTGGGGGTCAGTCTCAATGAAAAACTGTTTTTT
j_call: TRBJ2-6; d_call: .; clone_size: few; v_call: TRBV4-1; cdr3_aa: CASSQNLFRGPSGANVLTF; cdr3_nt: TGCGCCAGCAGCCAAAATCTTTTTAGGGGCCCCTCTGGGGCCAACGTCCTGACTTTC
j_call: TRBJ2-7; d_call: .; clone_size: .; v_call: TRBV5-1; cdr3_aa: CASSSYSGYEQYF; cdr3_nt: TGCGCCAGCAGCTCGTATAGCGGCTACGAGCAGTACTTC
j_call: TRBJ2-5; d_call: .; clone_size: .; v_call: TRBV30; cdr3_aa: CAWRPGPSETQYF; cdr3_nt: TGTGCCTGGAGACCGGGCCCTTCCGAGACCCAGTACTTC
j_call: TRBJ2-5; d_call: .; clone_size: .; v_call: TRBV28; cdr3_aa: CASSFWGLSQETQYF; cdr3_nt: TGTGCCAGCAGTTTCTGGGGACTCTCCCAAGAGACCCAGTACTTC
j_call: TRBJ2-3; d_call: .; clone_size: few; v_call: TRBV28; cdr3_aa: CASTSGTGYADTQYF; cdr3_nt: TGTGCCAGCACTTCCGGGACTGGCTATGCGGATACGCAGTATTTT
j_call: TRBJ2-5; d_call: .; clone_size: .; v_call: TRBV6-5; cdr3_aa: CASSYSEEQHATQYF; cdr3_nt: TGTGCCAGCAGTTACTCAGAGGAACAGCATGCCACCCAGTACTTC
j_call: TRBJ2-5; d_call: .; clone_size: .; v_call: TRBV28; cdr3_aa: CASSLPHRKETQYF; cdr3_nt: TGTGCCAGCAGTTTACCTCACAGAAAAGAGACCCAGTACTTC
j_call: TRBJ2-3; d_call: .; clone_size: once; v_call: TRBV29-1; cdr3_aa: CSVDGRRRSGTDTQYF; cdr3_nt: TGCAGCGTTGATGGGCGGAGGAGGTCGGGCACAGATACGCAGTATTTT
j_call: TRBJ1-1; d_call: .; clone_size: few; v_call: TRBV28; cdr3_aa: CASRIERRNTEAFF; cdr3_nt: TGTGCCAGCAGAATCGAGCGCAGGAACACTGAAGCTTTCTTT
j_call: TRBJ2-7; d_call: .; clone_size: .; v_call: TRBV28; cdr3_aa: CASRSGWVGAEQYF; cdr3_nt: TGTGCCAGCAGGTCAGGGTGGGTGGGGGCCGAGCAGTACTTC
j_call: TRBJ1-2; d_call: .; clone_size: few; v_call: TRBV2; cdr3_aa: CASTGRGANYGYTF; cdr3_nt: TGTGCCAGCACCGGAAGGGGAGCTAACTATGGCTACACCTTC
j_call: TRBJ2-7; d_call: .; clone_size: .; v_call: TRBV4-1; cdr3_aa: CASSRLPGHEQYF; cdr3_nt: TGCGCCAGCAGCCGCTTACCAGGCCACGAGCAGTACTTC
j_call: TRBJ1-2; d_call: .; clone_size: once; v_call: TRBV28; cdr3_aa: CASRLNGYTF; cdr3_nt: TGTGCCAGCAGGCTAAATGGCTACACCTTC
j_call: TRBJ2-3; d_call: TRBD2; clone_size: .; v_call: TRBV4-1; cdr3_aa: CASSPRTSGVTDTQYF; cdr3_nt: TGCGCCAGCAGCCCGAGGACTAGCGGGGTAACGGATACGCAGTATTTT
j_call: TRBJ2-7; d_call: TRBD2; clone_size: .; v_call: TRBV11-2; cdr3_aa: CASSLGGSGYEQYF; cdr3_nt: TGTGCCAGCAGCTTAGGCGGGAGTGGGTACGAGCAGTACTTC
j_call: TRBJ2-3; d_call: .; clone_size: .; v_call: TRBV28; cdr3_aa: CASSLPGRFRGTDTQYF; cdr3_nt: TGTGCCAGCAGTTTGCCAGGGAGGTTTCGAGGCACAGATACGCAGTATTTT
j_call: TRBJ2-3; d_call: TRBD2; clone_size: .; v_call: TRBV5-1; cdr3_aa: CASSFPGGSLVADTQYF; cdr3_nt: TGCGCCAGCAGCTTCCCGGGGGGGTCTCTTGTAGCAGATACGCAGTATTTT
j_call: TRBJ2-5; d_call: .; clone_size: .; v_call: TRBV4-1; cdr3_aa: CASSQVVGETQYF; cdr3_nt: TGCGCCAGCAGCCAAGTCGTAGGGGAGACCCAGTACTTC
j_call: TRBJ1-1; d_call: .; clone_size: few; v_call: TRBV5-6; cdr3_aa: CASSLTDTMNTEAFF; cdr3_nt: TGTGCCAGCAGCTTGACAGATACCATGAACACTGAAGCTTTCTTT
j_call: TRBJ1-5; d_call: .; clone_size: .; v_call: TRBV4-2; cdr3_aa: CASSQERQGNQPQHF; cdr3_nt: TGTGCCAGCAGCCAAGAGCGGCAGGGAAATCAGCCCCAGCATTTT
j_call: TRBJ2-1; d_call: .; clone_size: .; v_call: TRBV5-1; cdr3_aa: CASSPASRAYNEQFF; cdr3_nt: TGCGCCAGCAGCCCAGCGTCCCGGGCCTACAATGAGCAGTTCTTC
j_call: TRBJ1-2; d_call: .; clone_size: .; v_call: TRBV5-4; cdr3_aa: CASSFDRILNYGYTF; cdr3_nt: TGTGCCAGCAGCTTTGACAGAATCCTTAACTATGGCTACACCTTC
j_call: TRBJ2-7; d_call: .; clone_size: .; v_call: TRBV27; cdr3_aa: CASSYYPGGGFEQYF; cdr3_nt: TGTGCCAGCAGCTACTATCCCGGGGGCGGGTTCGAGCAGTACTTC
j_call: TRBJ2-7; d_call: .; clone_size: .; v_call: TRBV27; cdr3_aa: CASRLNEDTTYEQYF; cdr3_nt: TGTGCCAGCAGATTAAACGAGGACACCACCTACGAGCAGTACTTC
j_call: TRBJ2-7; d_call: TRBD1; clone_size: .; v_call: TRBV5-4; cdr3_aa: CASSYRDRVYEQYF; cdr3_nt: TGTGCCAGCAGCTACCGGGACAGGGTCTACGAGCAGTACTTC
j_call: TRBJ2-7; d_call: TRBD2; clone_size: .; v_call: TRBV6-1; cdr3_aa: CASRSSGAGNEQYF; cdr3_nt: TGTGCCAGCAGGTCGAGCGGGGCGGGAAACGAGCAGTACTTC
j_call: TRBJ2-1; d_call: .; clone_size: .; v_call: TRBV25-1; cdr3_aa: CASSSTEQFF; cdr3_nt: TGTGCCAGCAGTTCGACTGAGCAGTTCTTC
j_call: TRBJ2-5; d_call: TRBD2; clone_size: .; v_call: TRBV7-9; cdr3_aa: CASSLVWTSGSIQTQYF; cdr3_nt: TGTGCCAGCAGCTTAGTGTGGACTAGCGGGAGCATACAGACCCAGTACTTC
j_call: TRBJ2-1; d_call: TRBD2; clone_size: once; v_call: TRBV28; cdr3_aa: CASSYSLGLAGTSEEQFF; cdr3_nt: TGTGCCAGCAGCTACAGCCTCGGGCTAGCGGGAACCTCGGAGGAGCAGTTCTTC
j_call: TRBJ2-1; d_call: .; clone_size: .; v_call: TRBV19; cdr3_aa: CASSIVATEQFF; cdr3_nt: TGTGCCAGTAGTATAGTAGCGACTGAGCAGTTCTTC
j_call: TRBJ2-7; d_call: TRBD2; clone_size: .; v_call: TRBV28; cdr3_aa: CASSLPGTSKAQYF; cdr3_nt: TGTGCCAGCAGTTTACCCGGGACTAGTAAGGCGCAGTACTTC
j_call: TRBJ1-2; d_call: .; clone_size: .; v_call: TRBV28; cdr3_aa: CASTPTGGAYGYTF; cdr3_nt: TGTGCCAGCACCCCGACTGGGGGTGCCTATGGCTACACCTTC
j_call: TRBJ2-3; d_call: .; clone_size: .; v_call: TRBV6-5; cdr3_aa: CASSNLASTDTQYF; cdr3_nt: TGTGCCAGCAGTAATCTAGCGAGCACAGATACGCAGTATTTT
j_call: TRBJ1-2; d_call: TRBD1; clone_size: few; v_call: TRBV10-1; cdr3_aa: CASSPDRVYGYTF; cdr3_nt: TGCGCCAGCAGTCCCGACAGGGTTTATGGCTACACCTTC
j_call: TRBJ2-5; d_call: TRBD2; clone_size: .; v_call: TRBV25-1; cdr3_aa: CASSEDLAGVEEQYF; cdr3_nt: TGTGCCAGCAGTGAGGATCTAGCGGGAGTTGAAGAGCAGTACTTC
j_call: TRBJ2-7; d_call: .; clone_size: .; v_call: TRBV28; cdr3_aa: CASSTPGEVVGEQYF; cdr3_nt: TGTGCCAGCAGTACCCCCGGGGAGGTCGTGGGTGAGCAGTACTTC
j_call: TRBJ1-1; d_call: TRBD1; clone_size: .; v_call: TRBV5-1; cdr3_aa: CASSWDSPTEAFF; cdr3_nt: TGCGCCAGCAGCTGGGACAGTCCCACTGAAGCTTTCTTT
j_call: TRBJ2-7; d_call: .; clone_size: many; v_call: TRBV1; cdr3_aa: CTSSLRGEQYF; cdr3_nt: TGCACCAGCAGCCTACGGGGCGAGCAGTACTTC
j_call: TRBJ2-4; d_call: .; clone_size: .; v_call: TRBV5-4; cdr3_aa: CASSSGRLPENIQYF; cdr3_nt: TGTGCCAGCAGCTCGGGTCGACTACCTGAAAACATTCAGTACTTC
j_call: TRBJ2-1; d_call: TRBD1; clone_size: .; v_call: TRBV6-9; cdr3_aa: CASSFGQGAHEQFF; cdr3_nt: TGTGCCAGCAGTTTTGGACAGGGGGCCCATGAGCAGTTCTTC
j_call: TRBJ2-7; d_call: .; clone_size: .; v_call: TRBV29-1; cdr3_aa: CSVDSMTGEQYF; cdr3_nt: TGCAGCGTCGACTCTATGACCGGGGAGCAGTACTTC
j_call: TRBJ2-1; d_call: TRBD2; clone_size: many; v_call: TRBV19; cdr3_aa: CASSIRLAGIHEQFF; cdr3_nt: TGTGCCAGTAGTATTAGACTAGCGGGAATACATGAGCAGTTCTTC
j_call: TRBJ2-1; d_call: TRBD2; clone_size: few; v_call: TRBV5-1; cdr3_aa: CASSTGLADYNEQFF; cdr3_nt: TGCGCCAGCAGCACCGGACTAGCGGATTACAATGAGCAGTTCTTC
j_call: TRBJ2-2; d_call: .; clone_size: .; v_call: TRBV5-1; cdr3_aa: CASSLVTGRTTGELFF; cdr3_nt: TGCGCCAGCAGCTTGGTTACCGGCAGAACTACCGGGGAGCTGTTTTTT
j_call: TRBJ2-1; d_call: .; clone_size: .; v_call: TRBV11-1; cdr3_aa: CASNDGRGYNEQFF; cdr3_nt: TGTGCCAGCAATGACGGGAGAGGGTACAATGAGCAGTTCTTC
j_call: TRBJ1-2; d_call: TRBD1; clone_size: .; v_call: TRBV10-2; cdr3_aa: CASQTGVDYGYTF; cdr3_nt: TGCGCCAGCCAGACAGGGGTGGATTATGGCTACACCTTC
j_call: TRBJ2-3; d_call: .; clone_size: .; v_call: TRBV27; cdr3_aa: CASSPGLAWLTQYF; cdr3_nt: TGTGCCAGCAGCCCGGGTCTCGCATGGTTGACGCAGTATTTT
j_call: TRBJ2-3; d_call: TRBD2; clone_size: .; v_call: TRBV28; cdr3_aa: CASSLHGGGPGTDTQYF; cdr3_nt: TGTGCCAGCAGTTTACACGGGGGAGGGCCTGGAACAGATACGCAGTATTTT
j_call: TRBJ1-2; d_call: .; clone_size: .; v_call: TRBV28; cdr3_aa: CASSFSSEGPVYGYTF; cdr3_nt: TGTGCCAGCAGTTTTTCGAGTGAGGGGCCCGTCTATGGCTACACCTTC
j_call: TRBJ2-5; d_call: TRBD1; clone_size: .; v_call: TRBV6-5; cdr3_aa: CASSFVETGECETQYF; cdr3_nt: TGTGCCAGCAGTTTTGTGGAGACAGGGGAGTGTGAGACCCAGTACTTC
j_call: TRBJ1-2; d_call: TRBD1; clone_size: .; v_call: TRBV28; cdr3_aa: CASSTGTGLYGYTF; cdr3_nt: TGTGCCAGCAGCACCGGGACAGGGCTCTATGGCTACACCTTC
j_call: TRBJ1-4; d_call: .; clone_size: .; v_call: TRBV30; cdr3_aa: CAWRGTTNEKLFF; cdr3_nt: TGTGCCTGGAGAGGGACAACTAATGAAAAACTGTTTTTT